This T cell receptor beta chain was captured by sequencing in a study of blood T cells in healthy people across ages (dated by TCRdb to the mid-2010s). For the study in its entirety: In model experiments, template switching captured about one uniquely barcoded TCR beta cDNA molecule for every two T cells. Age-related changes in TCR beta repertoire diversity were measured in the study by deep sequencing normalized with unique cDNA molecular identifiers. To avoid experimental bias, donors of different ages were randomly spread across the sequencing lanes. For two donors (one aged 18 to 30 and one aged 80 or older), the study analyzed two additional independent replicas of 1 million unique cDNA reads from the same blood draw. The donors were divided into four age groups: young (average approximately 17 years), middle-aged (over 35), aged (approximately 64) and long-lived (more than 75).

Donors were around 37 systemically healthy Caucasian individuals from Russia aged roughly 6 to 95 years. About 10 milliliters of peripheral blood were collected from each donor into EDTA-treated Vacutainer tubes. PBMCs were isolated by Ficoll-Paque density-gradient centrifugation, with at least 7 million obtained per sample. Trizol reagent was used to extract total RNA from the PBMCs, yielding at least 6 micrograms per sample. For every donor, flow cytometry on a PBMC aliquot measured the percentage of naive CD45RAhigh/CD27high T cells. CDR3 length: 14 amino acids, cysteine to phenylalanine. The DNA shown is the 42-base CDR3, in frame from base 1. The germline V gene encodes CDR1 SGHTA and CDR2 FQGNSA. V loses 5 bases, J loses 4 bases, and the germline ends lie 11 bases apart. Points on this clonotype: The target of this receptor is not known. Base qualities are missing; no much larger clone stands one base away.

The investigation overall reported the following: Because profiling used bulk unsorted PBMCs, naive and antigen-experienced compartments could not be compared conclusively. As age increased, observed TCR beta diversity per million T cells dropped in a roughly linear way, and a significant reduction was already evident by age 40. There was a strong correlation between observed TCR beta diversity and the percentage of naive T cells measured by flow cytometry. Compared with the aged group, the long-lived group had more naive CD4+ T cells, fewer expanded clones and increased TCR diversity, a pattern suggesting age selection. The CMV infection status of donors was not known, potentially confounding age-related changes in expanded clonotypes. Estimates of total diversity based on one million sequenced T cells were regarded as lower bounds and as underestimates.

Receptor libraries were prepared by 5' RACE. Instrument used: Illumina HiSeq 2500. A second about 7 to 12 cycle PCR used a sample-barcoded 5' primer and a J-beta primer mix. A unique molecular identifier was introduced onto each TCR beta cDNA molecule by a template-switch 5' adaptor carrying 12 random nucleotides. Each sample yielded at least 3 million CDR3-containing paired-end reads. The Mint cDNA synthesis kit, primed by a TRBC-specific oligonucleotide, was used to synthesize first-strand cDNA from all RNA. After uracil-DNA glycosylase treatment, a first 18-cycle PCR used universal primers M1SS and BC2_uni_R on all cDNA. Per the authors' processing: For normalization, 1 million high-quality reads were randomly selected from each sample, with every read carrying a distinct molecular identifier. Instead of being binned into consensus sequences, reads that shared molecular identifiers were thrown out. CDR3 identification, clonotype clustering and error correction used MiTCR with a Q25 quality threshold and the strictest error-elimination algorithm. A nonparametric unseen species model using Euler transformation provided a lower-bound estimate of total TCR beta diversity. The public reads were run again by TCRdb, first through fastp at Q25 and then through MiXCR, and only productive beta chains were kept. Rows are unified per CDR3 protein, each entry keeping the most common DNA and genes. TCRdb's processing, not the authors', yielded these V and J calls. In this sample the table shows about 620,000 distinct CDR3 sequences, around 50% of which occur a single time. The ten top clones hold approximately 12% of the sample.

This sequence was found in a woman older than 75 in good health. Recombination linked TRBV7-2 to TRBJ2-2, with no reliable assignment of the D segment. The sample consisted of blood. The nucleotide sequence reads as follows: TGTGCCAGCAGCCTACCTATCCTCACCGGGGAGCTGTTTTTT. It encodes CASSLPILTGELFF.